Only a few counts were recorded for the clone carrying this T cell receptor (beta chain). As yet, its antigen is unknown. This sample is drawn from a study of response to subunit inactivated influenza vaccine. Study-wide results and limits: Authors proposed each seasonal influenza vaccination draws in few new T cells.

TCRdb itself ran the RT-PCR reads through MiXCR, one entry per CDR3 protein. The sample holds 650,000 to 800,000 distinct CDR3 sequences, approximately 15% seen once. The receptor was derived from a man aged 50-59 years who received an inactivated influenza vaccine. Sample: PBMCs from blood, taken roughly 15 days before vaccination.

In nucleotides, the CDR3 is TGCGCCAGCAGCTTGGGACAGGGTAATGAGCCCCAGCATTTT. Encoded protein: CASSLGQGNEPQHF. J is TRBJ1-5 and V is TRBV5-1, with 7 bases matching TRBD1. Germline CDR1 reads SGHRS; CDR2 reads YFSETQ. Trimming cost V 0 bases and J 8 bases; bases outside gene matches: 5. This CDR3 region has 14 residues.